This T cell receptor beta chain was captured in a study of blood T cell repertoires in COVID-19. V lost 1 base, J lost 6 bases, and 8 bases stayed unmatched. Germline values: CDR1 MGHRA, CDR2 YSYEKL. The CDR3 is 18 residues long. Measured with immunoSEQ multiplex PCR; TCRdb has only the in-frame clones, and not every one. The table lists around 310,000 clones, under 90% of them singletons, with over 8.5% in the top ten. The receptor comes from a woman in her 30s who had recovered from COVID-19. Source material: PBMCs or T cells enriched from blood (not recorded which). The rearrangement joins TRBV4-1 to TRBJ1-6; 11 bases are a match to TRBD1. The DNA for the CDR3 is TGCGCCAGCAGCCAAGTTTTAACCGGGACAGGGGGTAATTCACCCCTCCACTTT. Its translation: CASSQVLTGTGGNSPLHF.